These 12 T cell receptor beta chains originate from one sample sequenced in a study of OX40 agonist ivuxolimab in advanced cancers. Method: immunoSEQ multiplex PCR; TCRdb's copy keeps in-frame clones and lacks some. The sample gives about 93,000 clones, around 94% of which show up once; roughly 2.6% is in the top ten. The sequencing used CD4+ or CD8+ T cells sorted from blood, collected in a trial of the OX40 agonist ivuxolimab. These receptor sequences come from an adult with an advanced solid tumor such as melanoma, head and neck, liver or kidney cancer.

The gene calls are TRBV5-6 and TRBJ1-4; 7 bases are shared with TRBD1. This CDR3 contains 15 residues. V dropped 3 bases and J dropped 8; count of bases not matched to a gene: 10. Germline CDR1 and CDR2: SGHDT and YYEEEE. CDR3 protein: CASSWRSGGVEKLFF. CDR3 DNA: TGTGCCAGCAGCTGGAGGTCAGGGGGTGTAGAAAAACTGTTTTTT. The whole variable domain, remainder taken from reference TRBV5-6 and TRBJ1-4, is DAGVTQSPTHLIKTRGQQVTLRCSPKSGHDTVSWYQQALGQGPQFIFQYYEEEERQRGNFPDRFSGHQFPNYSSELNVNALLLGDSALYLCASSWRSGGVEKLFFGSGTQLSVL.

The chain employs TRBV19 and TRBJ2-5; the D gene is possibly TRBD2 (5 bases). Germline CDR1 LNHDA, CDR2 SQIVND (reference sequence). The CDR3 consists of 16 residues. With 5 bases removed from V and 4 bases from J, the gap between germline ends came to 20 bases. The CDR3 protein is CASSPDFSLLLETQYF. The CDR3 region has the DNA TGTGCCAGTAGTCCGGACTTTTCGCTATTGTTAGAGACCCAGTACTTC.

This chain uses TRBV7-6 with TRBJ2-7; D is ambiguous. With 4 bases removed from V and 7 bases from J, the gap between germline ends came to 14 bases. CDR3 length equals 13 residues. The germline gives CDR1 SGHVS, CDR2 FNYEAQ. CDR3 protein: CASSSRNYGEQYF. The CDR3 nucleotides read TGTGCCAGCAGCTCCCGAAACTACGGGGAGCAGTACTTC.

The chain uses TRBV19 and TRBJ1-5; D perhaps matches TRBD1 (5 bases). Germline V gene sequence: CDR1 LNHDA, CDR2 SQIVND (reference sequence). This CDR3 has 15 amino acids. Deletions cut 0 bases from V and 7 bases from J, with 13 bases between. CDR3 amino acids: CASSIEPRADQPQHF. CDR3 in DNA: TGTGCCAGTAGTATAGAACCCAGGGCTGACCAGCCCCAGCATTTT. The whole variable domain, remainder taken from reference TRBV19 and TRBJ1-5, is DGGITQSPKYLFRKEGQNVTLSCEQNLNHDAMYWYRQDPGQGLRLIYYSQIVNDFQKGDIAEGYSVSREKKESFPLTVTSAQKNPTAFYLCASSIEPRADQPQHFGDGTRLSIL.

The chain employs TRBV25-1 and TRBJ1-4; possible D gene TRBD1, 5 bases. Germline CDR1 is MGHDK and CDR2 is SYGVNS. V shed 1 base and J shed 8 bases, with 23 bases lying between them. The CDR3 spans 18 residues. CDR3 loop: CASSEFYPSGPEGEKLFF. Here the CDR3 DNA reads TGTGCCAGCAGTGAATTTTATCCATCGGGCCCCGAGGGGGAAAAACTGTTTTTT.

This chain joins TRBV4-2 and TRBJ2-2, with D tentatively TRBD2 (6 bases). Trimming took off 1 base at V and 1 base at J, with 10 bases between the two ends. CDR3 length: 16 amino acids. Germline V gene data show CDR1 as LGHNA and CDR2 as YNFKEQ. CDR3 bases: TGTGCCAGCAGCCAAGCGGGGGACTTGAACACCGGGGAGCTGTTTTTT. Translating gives CASSQAGDLNTGELFF.

This chain connects TRBV15 to TRBJ2-1; TRBD2 agrees at 12 bases. Germline assignment: CDR1 LNHNV and CDR2 YYDKDF (reference sequence). The CDR3 sequence is 13 residues long. The trim removed 5 bases at V and 9 bases at J, leaving 2 bases unmatched. CDR3 region: CATSWGLAGEQFF. For the CDR3, the DNA is TGTGCCACCAGCTGGGGACTAGCGGGTGAGCAGTTCTTC.

The rearrangement links TRBV6-5 to TRBJ2-7; D is possibly TRBD1 or TRBD2 (5 bases each). V was cut by 2 bases and J by 0 bases, with 14 bases left in between. The germline V gene encodes CDR1 MNHEY and CDR2 SVGAGI. This CDR3 region has 16 residues. In DNA form, the CDR3 reads TGTGCCAGCAGTTACGGGCCGGGGACGTACTCCTACGAGCAGTACTTC. Encoded protein: CASSYGPGTYSYEQYF.

The rearrangement uses TRBV5-6 and TRBJ2-3; possibly TRBD2 for D (6 bases). CDR1 and CDR2 (germline): SGHDT, YYEEEE. The CDR3 has 16 residues. Trimming cost V 1 base and J 0 bases, with 12 bases left between them. This CDR3 is CASSLMRDTSTDTQYF. DNA for the CDR3: TGTGCCAGCAGCTTGATGCGGGATACTAGCACAGATACGCAGTATTTT.

This clone showed up just once. This chain uses TRBV27 with TRBJ2-7; D perhaps matches TRBD1 (6 bases). Per the germline V gene, CDR1 is MNHEY and CDR2 is SMNVEV (reference sequence). V lost 6 bases and J 4 bases, leaving 16 bases between the germline ends. The CDR3 runs 14 residues. CDR3 in amino acids: CASRLTGGLYEQYF. In DNA, the CDR3 is TGTGCCAGCAGGCTGACAGGAGGTTTGTACGAGCAGTACTTC.

The chain joins TRBV7-8 to TRBJ2-7; TRBD1 aligns across 10 bases. With 5 bases clipped from V and 3 bases from J, the junction kept 7 bases outside the gene matches. Germline CDR1 and CDR2: SGHVS and FQNEAQ. The CDR3 is 15 residues long. The CDR3 DNA reads TGTGCCAGCAGCCAGGGCGGGACAGGGGACTACGAGCAGTACTTC. Its translation is CASSQGGTGDYEQYF. Full variable domain (remainder filled in from reference TRBV7-8 and TRBJ2-7): GAGVSQSPRYKVAKRGQDVALRCDPISGHVSLFWYQQALGQGPEFLTYFQNEAQLDKSGLPSDRFFAERPEGSVSTLKIQRTQQEDSAVYLCASSQGGTGDYEQYFGPGTRLTVT.

The chain couples TRBV5-1 to TRBJ2-7; TRBD2 matches at 7 bases. The germline V gene encodes CDR1 SGHRS and CDR2 YFSETQ. J was trimmed by 0 bases and V by 3 bases; bases with no gene match: 3. The CDR3 loop spans 14 amino acids. Here the CDR3 reads CASSWGGSSYEQYF. DNA for the CDR3: TGCGCCAGCAGCTGGGGGGGGTCCTCCTACGAGCAGTACTTC. Variable domain in full (rest from reference TRBV5-1 and TRBJ2-7): KAGVTQTPRYLIKTRGQQVTLSCSPISGHRSVSWYQQTPGQGLQFLFEYFSETQRNKGNFPGRFSGRQFSNSRSEMNVSTLELGDSALYLCASSWGGSSYEQYFGPGTRLTVT.